The rows below give T cell receptor beta chains drawn from one sample of a study of T cell clusters in autoimmune cytopenias. Following a re-call of the multiplex PCR reads, TCRdb has one entry per CDR3 protein and lacks DNA. Its listing shows about 6,300 distinct CDR3 sequences. The specimen sequenced was peripheral blood. These TCRs come from a human donor with an autoimmune cytopenia or autoimmune hepatitis (not recorded which). Each CDR3 is given with its conserved first and last residue. The size entry is marked missing in some rows and otherwise reads once, few, many or a size class.

J gene	V gene	clone size	CDR3 protein
TRBJ1-1	TRBV5-5	NA	CASRRRIDDEAFF
TRBJ2-5	TRBV7-3	NA	CASSATRPTAQYF
TRBJ2-7	TRBV29-1	medium-sized	CSARDSSSSYEQYF
TRBJ2-5	TRBV5-5	medium-sized	CASSFSSGGPRETQYF
TRBJ2-3	TRBV29-1	large	CSARTDTDTQYF
TRBJ2-7	TRBV6-6	medium-sized	CASAAQGAEYEQYF
TRBJ1-4	TRBV5-1	NA	CASSIGLNEKLFF
TRBJ1-6	TRBV27	medium-sized	CASSLSGRSRNSPLHF
TRBJ2-5	TRBV5-1	medium-sized	CASSLVDRGIQETQYF
TRBJ1-1	TRBV4-1	NA	CASSHNNELSGTEAFF
TRBJ2-1	TRBV24-1	NA	CATRRTGGHEQFF
TRBJ1-5	TRBV12-3/TRBV12-4	medium-sized	CASSLAETGAQPQHF
TRBJ2-3	TRBV4-2	NA	CASSQDTRGGRDTQYF
TRBJ1-6	TRBV10-2	NA	CASRGQAGDINSPLHF
TRBJ2-1	TRBV7-2	medium-sized	CASSLRGTSSYNEQFF
TRBJ2-3	TRBV5-1	NA	CASSLEGAAGSDTQYF
TRBJ2-7	TRBV6-2/TRBV6-3	medium-sized	CASSYRQSSYEQYF
TRBJ2-1	TRBV6-4	NA	CASRRLAGSNEQFF
TRBJ1-6	TRBV5-1	NA	CASSLDARAGGISPLHF
TRBJ2-3	TRBV12-3/TRBV12-4	NA	CASSLPHDRSSTDTQYF
TRBJ2-2	TRBV7-3	NA	CASSSDRNTGELFF
TRBJ1-6	TRBV11-2	NA	CASSLDEGSNSPLHF
TRBJ1-2	TRBV6-5	medium-sized	CASSGLTGISGYTF
TRBJ1-2	TRBV6-5	medium-sized	CASSRGQGVGYTF
TRBJ2-5	TRBV7-9	medium-sized	CASSLALGQETQYF
TRBJ2-6	TRBV27	NA	CASSLSRTGHSGANVLTF
TRBJ1-1	TRBV6-1	NA	CASRRTGTTEAFF
TRBJ2-3	TRBV24-1	medium-sized	CATSGQFTDTQYF
TRBJ1-5	TRBV5-6	medium-sized	CASSLGVRNQPQHF
TRBJ1-2	TRBV4-3	NA	CASSQEGRHGYTF
TRBJ2-1	TRBV29-1	large	CSVVGRNEQFF
TRBJ1-4	TRBV12-3/TRBV12-4	NA	CASSWTEVNEKLFF